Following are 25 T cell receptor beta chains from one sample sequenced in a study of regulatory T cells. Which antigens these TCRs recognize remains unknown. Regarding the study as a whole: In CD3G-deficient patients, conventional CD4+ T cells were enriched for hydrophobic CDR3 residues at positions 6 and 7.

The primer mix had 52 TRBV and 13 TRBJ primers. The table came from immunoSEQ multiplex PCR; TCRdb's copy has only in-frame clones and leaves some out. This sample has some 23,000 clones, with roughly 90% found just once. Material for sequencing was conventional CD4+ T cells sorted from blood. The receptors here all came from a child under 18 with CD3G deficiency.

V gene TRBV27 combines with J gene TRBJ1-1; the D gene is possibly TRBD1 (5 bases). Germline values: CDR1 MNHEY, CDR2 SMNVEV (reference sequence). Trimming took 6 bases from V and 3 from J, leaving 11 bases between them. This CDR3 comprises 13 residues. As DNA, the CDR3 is TGTGCCAGCAGACCAAACAGGTACACTGAAGCTTTCTTT. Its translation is CASRPNRYTEAFF.

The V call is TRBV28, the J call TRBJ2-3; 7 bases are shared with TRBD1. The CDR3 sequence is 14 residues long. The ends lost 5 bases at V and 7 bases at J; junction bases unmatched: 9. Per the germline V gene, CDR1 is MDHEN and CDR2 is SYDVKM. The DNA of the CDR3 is TGTGCCAGCAGTCGAGGGGACAGAGAAAATACGCAGTATTTT. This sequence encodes CASSRGDRENTQYF.

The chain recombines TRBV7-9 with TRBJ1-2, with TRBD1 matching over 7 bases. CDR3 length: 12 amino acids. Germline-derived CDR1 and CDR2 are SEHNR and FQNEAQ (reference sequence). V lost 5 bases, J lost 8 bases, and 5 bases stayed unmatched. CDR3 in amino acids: CASSRTGDGYTF. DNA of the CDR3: TGTGCCAGCAGCCGTACAGGGGACGGCTACACCTTC.

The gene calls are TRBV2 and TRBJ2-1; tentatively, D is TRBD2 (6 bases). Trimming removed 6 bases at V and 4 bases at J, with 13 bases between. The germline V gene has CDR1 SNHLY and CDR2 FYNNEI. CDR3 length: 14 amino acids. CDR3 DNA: TGTGCCAGCAGGTTCGGGAGCCCTTACAATGAGCAGTTCTTC. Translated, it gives CASRFGSPYNEQFF.

The CDR3 coding sequence is TGCGCCAGCAGCTTAGGAGGACTAGCCGGGGAGCAGTACTTC. It translates to CASSLGGLAGEQYF. The chain is built from TRBV5-1 and TRBJ2-5, with 8 bases fitting TRBD2. The CDR3 is 14 residues long. The germline V gene encodes CDR1 SGHRS and CDR2 YFSETQ. The junction had 11 bases not matched to a gene; V was cut back by 2 bases and J by 11 bases. The entire variable domain, with the rest obtained from reference TRBV5-1 and TRBJ2-5, is as follows: KAGVTQTPRYLIKTRGQQVTLSCSPISGHRSVSWYQQTPGQGLQFLFEYFSETQRNKGNFPGRFSGRQFSNSRSEMNVSTLELGDSALYLCASSLGGLAGEQYFGPGTRLLVL.

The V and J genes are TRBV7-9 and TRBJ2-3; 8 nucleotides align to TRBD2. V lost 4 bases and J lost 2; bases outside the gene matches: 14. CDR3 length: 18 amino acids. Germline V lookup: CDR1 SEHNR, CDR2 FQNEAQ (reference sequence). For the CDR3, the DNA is TGTGCCAGCAGCTCTAGTAAAGGGACTAGAGGATTCACAGATACGCAGTATTTT. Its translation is CASSSSKGTRGFTDTQYF.

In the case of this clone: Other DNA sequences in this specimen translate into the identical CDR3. CDR3 protein: CASSHSDRTSGRAIGSTDTQYF. As DNA, the CDR3 is TGCGCCAGCAGTCACTCCGACCGGACTAGCGGGAGGGCCATCGGGAGCACAGATACGCAGTATTTT. The rearrangement links TRBV23-1 to TRBJ2-3; 15 bases are shared with TRBD2. TRBV23-1 is given ORF status, its function remaining uncertain. This CDR3 has 22 residues. V lost 3 bases to trimming and J lost 0 bases; unmatched junction nucleotides: 16.

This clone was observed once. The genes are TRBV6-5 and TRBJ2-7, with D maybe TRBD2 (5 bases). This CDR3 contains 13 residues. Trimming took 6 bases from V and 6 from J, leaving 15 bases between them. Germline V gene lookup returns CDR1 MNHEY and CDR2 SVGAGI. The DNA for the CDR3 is TGTGCCAGCAGATCTATCGGTGCGGGCGAGCAGTACTTC. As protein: CASRSIGAGEQYF.

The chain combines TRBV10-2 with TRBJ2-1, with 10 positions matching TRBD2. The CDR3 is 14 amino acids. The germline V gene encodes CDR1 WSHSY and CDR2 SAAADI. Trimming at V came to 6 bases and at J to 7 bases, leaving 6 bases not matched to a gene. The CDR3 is CASRPSGSANEQFF. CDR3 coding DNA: TGCGCCAGCAGGCCTAGCGGGAGTGCAAATGAGCAGTTCTTC.

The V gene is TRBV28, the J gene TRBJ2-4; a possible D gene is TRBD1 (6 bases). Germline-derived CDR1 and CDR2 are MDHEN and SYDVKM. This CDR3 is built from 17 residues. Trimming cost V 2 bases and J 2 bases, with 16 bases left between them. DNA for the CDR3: TGTGCCAGCAGTTTAACACAGGGAAGGCGGTCCAAAAACATTCAGTACTTC. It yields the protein CASSLTQGRRSKNIQYF. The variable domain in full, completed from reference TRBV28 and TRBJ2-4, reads DVKVTQSSRYLVKRTGEKVFLECVQDMDHENMFWYRQDPGLGLRLIYFSYDVKMKEKGDIPEGYSVSREKKERFSLILESASTNQTSMYLCASSLTQGRRSKNIQYFGAGTRLSVL.

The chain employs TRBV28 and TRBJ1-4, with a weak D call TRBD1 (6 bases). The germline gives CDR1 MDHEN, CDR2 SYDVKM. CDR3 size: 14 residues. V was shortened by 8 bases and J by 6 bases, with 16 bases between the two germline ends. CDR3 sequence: CASGDTGNDEKLFF. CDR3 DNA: TGTGCCAGCGGGGACACAGGGAATGATGAAAAACTGTTTTTT.

The CDR3 bases are TGCGCCAGCAGCCAAGATTTCCCCGGGACAGGGTCTTGGGAGCAGTACTTC. It is translated as CASSQDFPGTGSWEQYF. The V call is TRBV4-1, the J call TRBJ2-7, with TRBD1 matching 9 bases. The germline CDR1 and CDR2 sequences are MGHRA and YSYEKL. V lost 0 bases, J lost 7 bases, and 13 bases stayed unmatched. There are 17 residues in the CDR3.

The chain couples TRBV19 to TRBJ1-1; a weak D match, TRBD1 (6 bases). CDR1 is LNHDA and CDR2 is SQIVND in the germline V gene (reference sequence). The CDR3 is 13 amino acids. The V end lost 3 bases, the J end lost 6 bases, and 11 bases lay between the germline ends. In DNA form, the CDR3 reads TGTGCCAGTAGTATCGATCCAGGGGCTGAAGCTTTCTTT. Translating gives CASSIDPGAEAFF.

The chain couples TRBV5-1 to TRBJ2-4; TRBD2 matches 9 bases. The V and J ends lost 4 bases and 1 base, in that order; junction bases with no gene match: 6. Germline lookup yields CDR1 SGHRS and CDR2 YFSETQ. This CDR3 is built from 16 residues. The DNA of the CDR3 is TGCGCCAGCAGCCGGGGACTAGCTGAGGCCAAAAACATTCAGTACTTC. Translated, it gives CASSRGLAEAKNIQYF.

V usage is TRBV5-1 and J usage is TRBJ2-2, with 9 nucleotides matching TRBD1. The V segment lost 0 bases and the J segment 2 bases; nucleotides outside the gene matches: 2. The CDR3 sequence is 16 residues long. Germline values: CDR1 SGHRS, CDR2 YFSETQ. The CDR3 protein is CASSLVDRGNTGELFF. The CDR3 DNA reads TGCGCCAGCAGCTTGGTGGACAGGGGCAACACCGGGGAGCTGTTTTTT.

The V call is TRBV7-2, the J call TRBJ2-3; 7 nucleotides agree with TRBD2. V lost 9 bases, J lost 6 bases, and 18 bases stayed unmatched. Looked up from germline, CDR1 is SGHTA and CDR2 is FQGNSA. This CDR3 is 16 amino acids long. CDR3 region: CARSPNWGGIRDTQYF. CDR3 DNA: TGTGCCAGAAGCCCGAATTGGGGGGGGATTCGGGATACGCAGTATTTT.

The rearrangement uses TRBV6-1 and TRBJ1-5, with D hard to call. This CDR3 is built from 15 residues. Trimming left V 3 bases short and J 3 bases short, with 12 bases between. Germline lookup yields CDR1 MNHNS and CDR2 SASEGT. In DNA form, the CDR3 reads TGTGCCAGCAGTGAGGGCATCGACCCCAATCAGCCCCAGCATTTT. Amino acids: CASSEGIDPNQPQHF.

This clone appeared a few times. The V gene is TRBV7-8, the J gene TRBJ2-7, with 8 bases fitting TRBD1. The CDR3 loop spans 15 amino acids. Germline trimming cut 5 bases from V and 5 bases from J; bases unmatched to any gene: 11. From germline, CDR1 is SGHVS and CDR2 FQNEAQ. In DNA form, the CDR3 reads TGTGCCAGCAGCCCCACCGGACAGGGTATGGACGAGCAGTACTTC. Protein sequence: CASSPTGQGMDEQYF.

In nucleotides, the CDR3 is TGTGCCAGCAGTGAAGAGGGGGCGAGCGGAAAACTGTTTTTT. Protein sequence: CASSEEGASGKLFF. The V and J genes are TRBV6-1 and TRBJ1-4; 7 bases align to TRBD1. Germline V gene sequence: CDR1 MNHNS, CDR2 SASEGT. This CDR3 contains 14 residues. V lost 1 base to trimming and J lost 10 bases; unmatched junction nucleotides: 6.

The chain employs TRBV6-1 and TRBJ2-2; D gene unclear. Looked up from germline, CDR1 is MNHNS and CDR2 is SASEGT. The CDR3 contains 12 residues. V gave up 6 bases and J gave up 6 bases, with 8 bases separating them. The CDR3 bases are TGTGCCAGCAGGGGCGCGGCCGGGGAGCTGTTTTTT. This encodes CASRGAAGELFF.

CDR3 sequence: CASSPNIQGPGELFF. The DNA for the CDR3 is TGTGCCAGTAGTCCCAATATTCAGGGGCCCGGGGAGCTGTTTTTT. The chain links TRBV19 to TRBJ2-2, with D possibly being TRBD1 (6 bases). The V gene lost 5 bases and the J gene lost 6 bases, with 16 bases spanning the gap. CDR3 size: 15 residues. Germline V gene data show CDR1 as LNHDA and CDR2 as SQIVND (reference sequence).

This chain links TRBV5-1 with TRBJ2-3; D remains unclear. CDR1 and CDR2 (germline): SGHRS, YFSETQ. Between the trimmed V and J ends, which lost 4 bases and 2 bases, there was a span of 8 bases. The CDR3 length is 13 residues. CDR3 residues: CASSGVSTDTQYF. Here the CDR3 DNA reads TGCGCCAGCAGCGGTGTATCCACAGATACGCAGTATTTT.

The CDR3 sequence: CASSTLADRASYEQYF. DNA for the CDR3: TGTGCCAGCAGCACGCTTGCGGACAGGGCCTCCTACGAGCAGTACTTC. The chain has TRBV11-2 and TRBJ2-7; 8 bases map to TRBD1. V dropped 5 bases and J dropped 0; count of bases not matched to a gene: 9. CDR1 SGHAT and CDR2 FQNNGV come from the germline V gene. CDR3 length: 16 residues.

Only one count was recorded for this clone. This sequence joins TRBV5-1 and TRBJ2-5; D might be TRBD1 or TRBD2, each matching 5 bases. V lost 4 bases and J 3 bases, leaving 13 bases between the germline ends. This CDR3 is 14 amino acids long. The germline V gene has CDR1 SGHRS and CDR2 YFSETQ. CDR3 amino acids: CASSPQGPKETQYF. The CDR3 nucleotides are TGCGCCAGCAGCCCCCAGGGACCCAAAGAGACCCAGTACTTC.

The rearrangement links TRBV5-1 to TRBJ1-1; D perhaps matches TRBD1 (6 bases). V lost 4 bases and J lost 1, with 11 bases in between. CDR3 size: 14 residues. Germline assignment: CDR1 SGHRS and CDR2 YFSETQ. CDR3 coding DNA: TGCGCCAGCAGCGTAAAGGGACAGAACACTGAAGCTTTCTTT. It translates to CASSVKGQNTEAFF.